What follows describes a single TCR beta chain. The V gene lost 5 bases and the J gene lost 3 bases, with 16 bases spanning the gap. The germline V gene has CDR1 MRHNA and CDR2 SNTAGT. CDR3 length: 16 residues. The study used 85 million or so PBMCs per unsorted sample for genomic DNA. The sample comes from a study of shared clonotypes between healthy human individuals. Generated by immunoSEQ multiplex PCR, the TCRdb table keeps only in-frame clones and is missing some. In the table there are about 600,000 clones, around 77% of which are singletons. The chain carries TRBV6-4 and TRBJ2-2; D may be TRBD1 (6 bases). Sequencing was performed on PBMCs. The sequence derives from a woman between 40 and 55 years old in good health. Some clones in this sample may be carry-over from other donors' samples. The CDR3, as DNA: TGTGCCAGCAGTCCAGGGGAAGGATCCGACACCGGGGAGCTGTTTTTT. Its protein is CASSPGEGSDTGELFF.